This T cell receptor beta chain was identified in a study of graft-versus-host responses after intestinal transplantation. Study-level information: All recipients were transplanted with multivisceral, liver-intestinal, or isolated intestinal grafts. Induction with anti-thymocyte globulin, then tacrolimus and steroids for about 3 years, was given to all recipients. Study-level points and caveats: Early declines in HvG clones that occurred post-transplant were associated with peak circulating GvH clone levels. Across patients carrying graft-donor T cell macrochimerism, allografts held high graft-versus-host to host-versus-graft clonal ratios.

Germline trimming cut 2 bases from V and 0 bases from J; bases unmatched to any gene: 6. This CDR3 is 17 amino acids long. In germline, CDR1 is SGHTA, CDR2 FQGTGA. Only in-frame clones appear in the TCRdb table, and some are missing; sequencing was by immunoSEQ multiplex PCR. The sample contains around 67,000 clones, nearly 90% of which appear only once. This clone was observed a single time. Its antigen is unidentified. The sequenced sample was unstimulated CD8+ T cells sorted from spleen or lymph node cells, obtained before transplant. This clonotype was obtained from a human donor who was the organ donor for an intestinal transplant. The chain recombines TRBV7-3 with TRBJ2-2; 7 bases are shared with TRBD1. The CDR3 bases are TGTGCCAGCAGCTTATTTATAGGGGGCCCGAACACCGGGGAGCTGTTTTTT. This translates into CASSLFIGGPNTGELFF. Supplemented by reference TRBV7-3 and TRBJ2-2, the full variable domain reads GAGVSQTPSNKVTEKGKYVELRCDPISGHTALYWYRQSLGQGPEFLIYFQGTGAADDSGLPNDRFFAVRPEGSVSTLKIQRTERGDSAVYLCASSLFIGGPNTGELFFGEGSRLTVL.